Sequencing of this T cell receptor beta chain was carried out in a study of response to subunit inactivated influenza vaccine. Study-wide results and limits: The authors proposed limited new T cell recruitment per seasonal influenza vaccination.

With respect to this clonotype: As yet, its antigen is unknown.

TCRdb analysed the RT-PCR reads with MiXCR anew, one entry per CDR3 protein. The sample records about 700,000 distinct CDR3 sequences, around a sixth being singletons. The sequence derives from a man aged 45-65 years who received an inactivated influenza vaccine. The sample consisted of PBMCs from blood, taken 11 to 12 days after vaccination.

The CDR3 DNA is TGTGCCACCAGCAGGGGAGCGGGAGGGCCGGGTGAGCAGTTCTTC. Its translation: CATSRGAGGPGEQFF. The chain carries TRBV15 and TRBJ2-1, with 10 bases aligning to TRBD2. V gave up 3 bases and J gave up 9 bases; unmatched junction bases: 8. The germline gives CDR1 LNHNV, CDR2 YYDKDF (reference sequence). This CDR3 has 15 amino acids.